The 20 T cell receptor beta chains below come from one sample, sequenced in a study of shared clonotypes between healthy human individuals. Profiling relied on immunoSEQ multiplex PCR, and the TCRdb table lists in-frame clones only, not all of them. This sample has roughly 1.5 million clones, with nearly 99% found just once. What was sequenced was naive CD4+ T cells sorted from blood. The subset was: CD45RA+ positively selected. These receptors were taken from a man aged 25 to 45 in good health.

The CDR3: CASSLSRALAEQYF. The CDR3 DNA reads TGTGCCAGCAGTTTAAGCAGGGCGCTTGCCGAGCAGTACTTC. The chain has TRBV28 and TRBJ2-7; D may be TRBD1 (5 bases). This CDR3 is built from 14 residues. Germline V CDR1 and CDR2: MDHEN, SYDVKM. Trimming removed 2 bases at V and 6 bases at J, with 14 bases between.

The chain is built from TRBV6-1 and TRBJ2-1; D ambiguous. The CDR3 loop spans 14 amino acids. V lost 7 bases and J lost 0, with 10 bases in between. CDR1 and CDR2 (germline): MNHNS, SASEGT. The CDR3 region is CASILGSSYNEQFF. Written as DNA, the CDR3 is TGTGCCAGCATTCTGGGTAGCTCCTACAATGAGCAGTTCTTC.

The DNA for the CDR3 is TGTGCCAGCAGCTTAGAGTGGGGACGGAGCCGTGGGCAGCCCCAGCATTTT. This sequence encodes CASSLEWGRSRGQPQHF. J is TRBJ1-5 and V is TRBV7-2, with D possibly TRBD1 on 5 matching bases. Germline assignment: CDR1 SGHTA and CDR2 FQGNSA. Trimming took 1 base from V and 7 from J, leaving 20 bases between them. The CDR3 totals 17 residues.

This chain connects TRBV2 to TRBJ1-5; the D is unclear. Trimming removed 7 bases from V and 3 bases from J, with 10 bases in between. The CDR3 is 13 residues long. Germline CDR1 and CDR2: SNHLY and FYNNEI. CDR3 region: CASTRGYNQPQHF. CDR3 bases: TGTGCCAGCACCCGTGGGTACAATCAGCCCCAGCATTTT.

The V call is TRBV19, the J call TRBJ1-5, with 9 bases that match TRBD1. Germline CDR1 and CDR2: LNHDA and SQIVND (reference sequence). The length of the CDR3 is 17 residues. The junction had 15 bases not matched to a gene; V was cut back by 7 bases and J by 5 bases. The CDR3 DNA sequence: TGTGCCAGTACACGGGACAGGGTGAGAACCCCTTATCAGCCCCAGCATTTT. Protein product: CASTRDRVRTPYQPQHF.

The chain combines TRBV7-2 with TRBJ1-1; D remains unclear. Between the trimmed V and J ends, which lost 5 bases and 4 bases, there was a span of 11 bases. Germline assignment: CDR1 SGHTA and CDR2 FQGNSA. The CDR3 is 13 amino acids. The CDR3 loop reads CASSPQRSTEAFF. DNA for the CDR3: TGTGCCAGCAGCCCGCAGAGAAGCACTGAAGCTTTCTTT.

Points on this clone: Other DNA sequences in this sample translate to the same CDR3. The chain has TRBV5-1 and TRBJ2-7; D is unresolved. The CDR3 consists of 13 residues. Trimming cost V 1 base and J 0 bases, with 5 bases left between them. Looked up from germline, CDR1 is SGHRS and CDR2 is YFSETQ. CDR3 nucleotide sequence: TGCGCCAGCAGCTTGCTTTCCTCCTACGAGCAGTACTTC. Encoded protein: CASSLLSSYEQYF.

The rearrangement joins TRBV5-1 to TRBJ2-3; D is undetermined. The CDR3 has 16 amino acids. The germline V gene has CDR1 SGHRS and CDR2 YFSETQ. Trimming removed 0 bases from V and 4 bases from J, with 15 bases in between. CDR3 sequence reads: CASSLDGWEPPDTQYF. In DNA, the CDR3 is TGCGCCAGCAGCTTGGATGGGTGGGAACCGCCAGATACGCAGTATTTT.

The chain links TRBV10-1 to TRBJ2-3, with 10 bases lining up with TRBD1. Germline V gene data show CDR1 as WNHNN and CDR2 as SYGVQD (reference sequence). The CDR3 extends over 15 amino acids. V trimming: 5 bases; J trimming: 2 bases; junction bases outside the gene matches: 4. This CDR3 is CASSKDRGFTDTQYF. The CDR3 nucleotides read TGCGCCAGCAGTAAGGACAGGGGGTTCACAGATACGCAGTATTTT.

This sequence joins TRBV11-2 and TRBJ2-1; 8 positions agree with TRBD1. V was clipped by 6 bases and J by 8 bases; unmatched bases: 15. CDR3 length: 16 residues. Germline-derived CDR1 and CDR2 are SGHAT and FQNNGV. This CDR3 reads CASSRLGTGYSDEQFF. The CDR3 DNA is TGTGCCAGCAGTCGTCTAGGGACAGGATATTCGGATGAGCAGTTCTTC.

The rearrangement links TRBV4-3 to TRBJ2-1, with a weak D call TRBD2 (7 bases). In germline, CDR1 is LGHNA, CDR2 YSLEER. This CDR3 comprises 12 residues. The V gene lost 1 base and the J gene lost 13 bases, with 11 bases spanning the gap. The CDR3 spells CASSQGEGGQFF. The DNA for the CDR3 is TGCGCCAGCAGCCAAGGGGAGGGGGGCCAGTTCTTC.

CDR3 bases: TGCAGCCCGCGGGACAGGTTCTTCTCTGGGGCCAACGTCCTGACTTTC. Protein: CSPRDRFFSGANVLTF. This chain links TRBV29-1 with TRBJ2-6; 8 bases agree with TRBD1. The CDR3 loop spans 16 amino acids. Looked up from germline, CDR1 is SQVTM and CDR2 is ANQGSEA. The V gene end was trimmed by 8 bases and the J gene end by 0 bases; junction bases not matched to a gene: 9.

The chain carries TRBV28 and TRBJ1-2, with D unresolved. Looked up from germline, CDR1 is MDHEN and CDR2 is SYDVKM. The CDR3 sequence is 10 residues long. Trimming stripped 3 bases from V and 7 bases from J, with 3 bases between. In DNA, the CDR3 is TGTGCCAGCAGTTTTCGTGGCTACACCTTC. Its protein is CASSFRGYTF.

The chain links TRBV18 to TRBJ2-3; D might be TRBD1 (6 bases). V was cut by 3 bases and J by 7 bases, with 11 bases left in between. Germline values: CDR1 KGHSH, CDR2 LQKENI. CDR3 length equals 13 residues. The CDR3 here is CASSPTQGNTQYF. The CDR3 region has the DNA TGTGCCAGCTCACCGACACAGGGAAATACGCAGTATTTT.

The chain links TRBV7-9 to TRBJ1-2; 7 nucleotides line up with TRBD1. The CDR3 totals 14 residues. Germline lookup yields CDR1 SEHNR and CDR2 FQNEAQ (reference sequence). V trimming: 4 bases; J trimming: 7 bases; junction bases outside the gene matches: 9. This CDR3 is CASSSTGAAAGYTF. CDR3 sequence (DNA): TGTGCCAGCAGCTCCACAGGGGCAGCGGCTGGCTACACCTTC.

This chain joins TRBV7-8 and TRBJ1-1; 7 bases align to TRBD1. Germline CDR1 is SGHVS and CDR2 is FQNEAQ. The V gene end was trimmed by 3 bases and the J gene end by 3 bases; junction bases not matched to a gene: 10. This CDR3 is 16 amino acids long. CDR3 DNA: TGTGCCAGCAGCTTGGGAAGGGGGCTGGGTTACACTGAAGCTTTCTTT. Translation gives CASSLGRGLGYTEAFF.

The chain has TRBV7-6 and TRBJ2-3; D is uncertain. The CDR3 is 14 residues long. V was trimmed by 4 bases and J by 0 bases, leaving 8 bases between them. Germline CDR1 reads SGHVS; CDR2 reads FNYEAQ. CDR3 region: CASSWSSSTDTQYF. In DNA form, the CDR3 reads TGTGCCAGCAGCTGGAGTTCTAGCACAGATACGCAGTATTTT.

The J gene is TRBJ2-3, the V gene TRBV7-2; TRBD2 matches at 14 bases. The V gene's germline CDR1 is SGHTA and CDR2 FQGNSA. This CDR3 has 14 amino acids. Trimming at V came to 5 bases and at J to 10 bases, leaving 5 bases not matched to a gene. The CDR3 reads CASSPGLAGVAQYF. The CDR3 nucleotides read TGTGCCAGCAGCCCGGGACTAGCGGGAGTGGCGCAGTATTTT.

The CDR3 sequence is CASSPGTSGSPTYEQYF. The CDR3, as DNA: TGCGCCAGCAGCCCCGGGACTAGCGGGAGTCCTACCTACGAGCAGTACTTC. The chain uses TRBV5-1 and TRBJ2-7, with 14 bases fitting TRBD2. Per the germline V gene, CDR1 is SGHRS and CDR2 is YFSETQ. CDR3 length equals 17 residues. V was clipped by 4 bases and J by 2 bases; unmatched bases: 8. Variable domain in full (rest from reference TRBV5-1 and TRBJ2-7): KAGVTQTPRYLIKTRGQQVTLSCSPISGHRSVSWYQQTPGQGLQFLFEYFSETQRNKGNFPGRFSGRQFSNSRSEMNVSTLELGDSALYLCASSPGTSGSPTYEQYFGPGTRLTVT.

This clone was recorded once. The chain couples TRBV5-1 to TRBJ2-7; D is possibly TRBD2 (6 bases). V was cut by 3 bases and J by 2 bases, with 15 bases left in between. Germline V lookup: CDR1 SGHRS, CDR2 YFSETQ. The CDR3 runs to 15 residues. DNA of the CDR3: TGCGCCAGCAGCTCTGGTAGGGACTTCCCCTACGAGCAGTACTTC. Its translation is CASSSGRDFPYEQYF.